This TCR beta chain emerged from a study of blood T cell repertoires in COVID-19. At the level of the study: Donors in the United States, Italy and Spain gave samples during acute or convalescent COVID-19. From T cells, B-cell-depleted T cells, or PBMCs came the material, which was cDNA or gDNA.

CDR3 length: 15 residues. Trimming stripped 2 bases from V and 5 bases from J, with 16 bases between. CDR1 is MNHEY, CDR2 SVGEGT, per germline. Original data processing: Reference gene primer amplification in the assay estimated nucleated cell counts. Sequencing used immunoSEQ multiplex PCR; TCRdb keeps in-frame clones, though not all of them. V, J and clone size were drawn from that table, and D and trimming were deduced from the DNA. Of roughly 250,000 clones detected, around 83% appear once; the ten largest clones hold 6.5% to 9%. V usage is TRBV6-2 or TRBV6-3 and J usage is TRBJ2-7; perhaps TRBD1 as D (5 bases). The sequence came from a woman aged 50 to 65 with acute or convalescent COVID-19. Sequenced: peripheral blood. DNA of the CDR3: TGTGCCAGCAGTTACGGTCCAGGGAAGGCCAACGAGCAGTACTTC. Amino acid sequence: CASSYGPGKANEQYF.